This T cell receptor (beta chain) was documented in a study of regulatory T cells in long-lasting Graves disease. This clonotype was seen many times. Noted time point: newly diagnosed GD, antithyroid drugs for less than 3 months. Extracted PBMC RNA gave rise to the TCR library. Diagnosing Graves' disease relied on the American Thyroid Association guidelines. Per the germline V gene, CDR1 is KGHSH and CDR2 is LQKENI. The CDR3 loop spans 14 amino acids. Losses at the gene ends were 6 bases for V and 5 bases for J; bases not matched to a gene: 4. Arm-PCR with iRepertoire HTBI primers amplified the CDR3 regions for these TCR beta libraries. Via MiXCR, TCRdb re-called the multiplex PCR reads, giving one row per CDR3 protein. Among 530,000 or so distinct CDR3 sequences, approximately 12% were seen once, and the ten largest hold roughly a tenth. This sample also belongs to another study, concerning T cells in Graves' hyperthyroidism and ophthalmopathy.

The sequenced sample was peripheral blood mononuclear cells (PBMCs), obtained at new diagnosis, from a patient treated with antithyroid drugs. The chain is built from TRBV18 and TRBJ2-1; TRBD1 matches 10 bases. The sequence came from a young man with Graves disease. CDR3 coding DNA: TGTGCCAGCTCCCGGACAGGGGGGAACAATGAGCAGTTCTTC. This encodes CASSRTGGNNEQFF.